Listed here are 21 T cell receptor beta chains from one sample, sequenced in a study of blood T cell repertoires in COVID-19. This table comes from immunoSEQ multiplex PCR, and its TCRdb copy is limited to in-frame clones, with some not included. The sample includes under 110,000 clones, about 85% of them seen just once. Sequenced: peripheral blood. These receptors were collected from a woman aged 70-85 years with active or convalescent COVID-19.

The chain links TRBV24-1 to TRBJ2-1; 8 bases fit TRBD1. Germline values: CDR1 KGHDR, CDR2 SFDVKD. This CDR3 is 16 amino acids long. Trimming took 4 bases from V and 0 from J; bases not matched to a gene: 4. CDR3 loop: CATSDPGTGSYNEQFF. As DNA, the CDR3 is TGTGCCACCAGTGACCCCGGGACAGGCTCCTACAATGAGCAGTTCTTC.

This chain links TRBV7-2 with TRBJ1-3; D call uncertain. This CDR3 region has 13 residues. Per germline, CDR1 SGHTA and CDR2 FQGNSA. The V gene lost 1 base and the J gene lost 9 bases, with 10 bases spanning the gap. The DNA for the CDR3 is TGTGCCAGCAGCTTAGTAAACAGTGCCACCATATATTTT. Translated: CASSLVNSATIYF.

This clone has a single count. The rearrangement joins TRBV2 to TRBJ1-4; possible D gene TRBD1, 6 bases. CDR3 length: 13 residues. V shed 4 bases and J shed 7 bases, with 10 bases lying between them. Germline loops: CDR1 SNHLY, CDR2 FYNNEI. In DNA, the CDR3 is TGTGCCAGCAGTGCTCAGACAGGTGAAAAACTGTTTTTT. Residues: CASSAQTGEKLFF. Based on the CDR3 plus reference TRBV2 and TRBJ1-4, the full variable domain is EPEVTQTPSHQVTQMGQEVILRCVPISNHLYFYWYRQILGQKVEFLVSFYNNEISEKSEIFDDQFSVERPDGSNFTLKIRSTKLEDSAMYFCASSAQTGEKLFFGSGTQLSVL.

The rearrangement joins TRBV5-5 to TRBJ1-2; D remains ambiguous. The CDR3 totals 14 residues. Germline-derived CDR1 and CDR2 are SGHKS and YYEKEE (reference sequence). V was pared by 0 bases and J by 5 bases, with 11 bases between. The CDR3 DNA is TGTGCCAGCAGCTTGGAACCGTTCGGGTATGGCTACACCTTC. This translates into CASSLEPFGYGYTF.

The chain couples TRBV19 to TRBJ2-7; D gene ambiguous. Germline loops: CDR1 LNHDA, CDR2 SQIVND (reference sequence). This CDR3 is built from 14 residues. V was shortened by 5 bases and J by 5 bases, with 16 bases between the two germline ends. This CDR3 reads CASSPSFFRDEQYF. The CDR3 DNA follows: TGTGCCAGTAGTCCGTCCTTTTTTCGGGACGAGCAGTACTTC.

The sample holds one count of this clone. This chain uses TRBV6-2 or TRBV6-3 with TRBJ2-5, with 12 bases matching TRBD2. V was clipped by 0 bases and J by 3 bases; unmatched bases: 17. Looked up from germline, CDR1 is MNHEY and CDR2 is SVGEGT. CDR3 length: 21 residues. CDR3 sequence reads: CASSYSGRLAGAARAKETQYF. For the CDR3, the DNA is TGTGCCAGCAGTTACTCGGGAAGACTAGCGGGGGCCGCAAGGGCCAAAGAGACCCAGTACTTC.

The sample holds one count of this clone. J is TRBJ2-1 and V is TRBV24-1; TRBD2 agrees at 7 bases. Germline assignment: CDR1 KGHDR and CDR2 SFDVKD. The V and J ends lost 3 bases and 8 bases, in that order; junction bases with no gene match: 9. There are 15 residues in the CDR3. This CDR3 reads CATSDGREYSDEQFF. CDR3 nucleotides: TGTGCCACCAGTGATGGGAGGGAGTATAGCGATGAGCAGTTCTTC.

This clone was detected only once. V gene TRBV9 combines with J gene TRBJ2-5, with TRBD2 identical over 16 bases. The CDR3 runs 17 residues. V was pared by 4 bases and J by 4 bases, with 7 bases of the junction left unmatched. The V gene's germline CDR1 is SGDLS and CDR2 YYNGEE. The DNA for the CDR3 is TGTGCCAGCAGCAGCGGGACTAGCGGGGGGGCTTCAGAGACCCAGTACTTC. This gives the protein CASSSGTSGGASETQYF.

The V call is TRBV7-2, the J call TRBJ1-4; tentatively, D is TRBD1 (6 bases). The CDR3 is 16 residues long. Per germline, CDR1 SGHTA and CDR2 FQGNSA. V was trimmed by 0 bases and J by 2 bases, leaving 10 bases between them. The CDR3 sequence: CASSLARGATNEKLFF. CDR3 DNA: TGTGCCAGCAGCTTAGCGCGGGGGGCGACTAATGAAAAACTGTTTTTT.

This clone was observed once. The chain is built from TRBV5-6 and TRBJ1-1, with 7 positions matching TRBD1. This CDR3 comprises 13 residues. The V gene's germline CDR1 is SGHDT and CDR2 YYEEEE. Trimming cost V 2 bases and J 8 bases; bases outside gene matches: 6. The CDR3 loop reads CASSLAGTEEAFF. The CDR3 DNA reads as TGTGCCAGCAGCTTAGCAGGGACAGAAGAAGCTTTCTTT. The full variable domain, in which reference TRBV5-6 and TRBJ1-1 provide the parts outside the CDR3, is DAGVTQSPTHLIKTRGQQVTLRCSPKSGHDTVSWYQQALGQGPQFIFQYYEEEERQRGNFPDRFSGHQFPNYSSELNVNALLLGDSALYLCASSLAGTEEAFFGQGTRLTVV.

The genes are TRBV4-3 and TRBJ1-6; possible D gene TRBD1, 6 bases. V lost 0 bases to trimming and J lost 9 bases, with 9 bases between them. Germline V gives CDR1 LGHNA, CDR2 YSLEER. The CDR3 is made up of 14 amino acids. The CDR3 DNA reads TGCGCCAGCAGCCAAGAGGGGGCTAGTTCACCCCTCCACTTT. Protein: CASSQEGASSPLHF.

V is TRBV3-1 (or the pseudogene TRBV3-2) and J is TRBJ2-3; 14 bases are a match to TRBD2. Germline assignment: CDR1 LGHDT and CDR2 YNNKEL (reference sequence). V lost 1 base and J lost 5; bases outside the gene matches: 8. CDR3 length equals 18 residues. The CDR3 is CASSQGRLAGGFGDTQYF. The CDR3 nucleotides are TGTGCCAGCAGCCAAGGGCGACTAGCGGGGGGGTTTGGAGATACGCAGTATTTT.

In this sample, this clone turned up a few times. V gene TRBV3-1 (or the pseudogene TRBV3-2) combines with J gene TRBJ2-1, with D maybe TRBD1 (6 bases). The germline V and J ends were trimmed by 5 bases and 9 bases, with 11 bases remaining between them. Germline CDR1 is LGHDT and CDR2 is YNNKEL (reference sequence). The CDR3 length is 12 residues. CDR3 residues: CASSSRGGEQFF. For the CDR3, the DNA is TGTGCCAGCAGCAGCAGGGGTGGTGAGCAGTTCTTC.

The rearrangement joins TRBV29-1 to TRBJ2-5; no clear D. The CDR3 spans 11 residues. Germline V CDR1 and CDR2: SQVTM, ANQGSEA. The ends were cut back, 7 bases at V and 4 bases at J, with 10 bases in the middle. CDR3 protein: CSAAGLETQYF. The CDR3 bases are TGCAGCGCGGCAGGTCTAGAGACCCAGTACTTC.

This chain links TRBV4-3 with TRBJ1-5; possible D gene TRBD1, 5 bases. The V gene's germline CDR1 is LGHNA and CDR2 YSLEER. The CDR3 loop spans 17 amino acids. V was pared by 10 bases and J by 5 bases, with 27 bases between. CDR3 sequence: CAIPGVCGGPADQPQHF. The CDR3 nucleotides read TGCGCCATCCCCGGGGTGTGCGGGGGACCTGCCGATCAGCCCCAGCATTTT.

The chain employs TRBV6-2 or TRBV6-3 and TRBJ1-1; D unresolved. Looked up from germline, CDR1 is MNHEY and CDR2 is SVGEGT. V lost 2 bases, J lost 11 bases, and 15 bases lay in between. The CDR3 length is 13 residues. The CDR3 region has the DNA TGTGCCAGCAGTTACATGCTCGGGTCGCGTGCTTTCTTT. Amino acid sequence: CASSYMLGSRAFF.

The rearrangement uses TRBV28 and TRBJ2-2; weak D call: TRBD1 (6 bases). In germline, CDR1 is MDHEN, CDR2 SYDVKM. The CDR3 is 16 residues long. The V end was cut by 4 bases, the J end by 0 bases, with 12 bases between. This CDR3 reads CASSSPGTTNTGELFF. CDR3 sequence (DNA): TGTGCCAGCAGTTCTCCGGGGACAACGAACACCGGGGAGCTGTTTTTT.

This rearrangement joins TRBV2 to TRBJ2-2; 8 bases line up with TRBD1. Germline lookup yields CDR1 SNHLY and CDR2 FYNNEI. V shed 4 bases and J 7 bases; nucleotides not matched to a gene: 5. The CDR3 runs to 14 residues. CDR3 residues: CASSVRTGIGELFF. CDR3 coding DNA: TGTGCCAGCAGTGTCCGGACAGGGATCGGGGAGCTGTTTTTT.

The rearrangement links TRBV3-1 (or the pseudogene TRBV3-2) to TRBJ2-1; TRBD2 matches 8 bases. CDR3 length: 14 residues. V shed 8 bases and J 4 bases; nucleotides not matched to a gene: 7. CDR1 and CDR2 (germline): LGHDT, YNNKEL (reference sequence). The CDR3 bases are TGTGCCAGCTCCTTCACTAGCGGTTACAATGAGCAGTTCTTC. The encoded protein is CASSFTSGYNEQFF.

The gene calls are TRBV14 and TRBJ2-1; D is unresolved. Trimming removed 1 base at V and 0 bases at J, with 19 bases between. Germline V gives CDR1 SGHDN, CDR2 FVKESK. This CDR3 comprises 19 residues. CDR3 nucleotides: TGTGCCAGCAGCCAAGGGTTCTCGAATTTACGGAGCTCCTACAATGAGCAGTTCTTC. It codes for CASSQGFSNLRSSYNEQFF.

Here the CDR3 DNA reads TGTGCCAGCAGCTTATCCTGGGGCGAGTACAATGAGCAGTTCTTC. This gives the protein CASSLSWGEYNEQFF. The V and J genes are TRBV7-2 and TRBJ2-1; possibly TRBD1 for D (5 bases). CDR1 SGHTA and CDR2 FQGNSA come from the germline V gene. This CDR3 contains 15 residues. The germline V and J ends were trimmed by 2 bases and 4 bases, with 12 bases remaining between them.